This T cell receptor (beta chain) was sequenced for a study of T cell responses to AZD1222 COVID-19 vaccine. Study-level findings and limits: Targets within unmutated variant regions were reportedly found for nearly half of spike-specific TCRs. Following two doses of AZD1222, Spike-specific TCR breadth and depth rose.

The protocol was immunoSEQ multiplex PCR, while the TCRdb copy is restricted to in-frame clones and leaves out a portion. The sample includes approximately 150,000 clones, 90% seen only once; the top ten take roughly 6%. Details on this clone: The antigen is undetermined.

Germline V lookup: CDR1 ENHRY, CDR2 SYGVKD. CDR3 size: 14 residues. The ends lost 10 bases at V and 6 bases at J; junction bases unmatched: 11. The chain combines TRBV10-3 with TRBJ2-2; 7 bases agree with TRBD1. The source material was peripheral blood, sampled 28 days after the second AZD1222 dose. This receptor was obtained from an adult who received the AZD1222 COVID-19 vaccine. In nucleotides, the CDR3 is TGTGCCACCGAGACAGGGTCAGTTTCCGGGGAGCTGTTTTTT. It translates to CATETGSVSGELFF.